The 22 T cell receptor beta chains given below trace back to one sample, sequenced in a study of a mutant IDH1 vaccine in newly diagnosed glioma. The sample's time point: week 23, last vaccination. What each vaccine dose contained was 300 ug of mutant IDH1 20-mer peptide, accompanied by topical imiquimod. These receptors lack a known antigen. Measured with immunoSEQ multiplex PCR; TCRdb has only the in-frame clones, and not every one. The sample lists some 40,000 clones; roughly 76% were seen once. The sample in question was PBMCs, obtained from a glioma patient whose treatment included an IDH1 peptide vaccine. The receptors stem from a man aged 35 to 55 with glioma.

The rearrangement links TRBV10-1 to TRBJ1-1; D is possibly TRBD1 (6 bases). CDR1 is WNHNN and CDR2 is SYGVQD in the germline V gene (reference sequence). This CDR3 spans 13 amino acids. V was pared by 5 bases and J by 8 bases, with 15 bases between. As DNA, the CDR3 is TGCGCCAGCAGTCCTTCGGGTGGGACAGAAGCTTTCTTT. Protein product: CASSPSGGTEAFF.

The V call is TRBV4-3, the J call TRBJ2-3, with TRBD2 identical over 12 bases. The ends lost 0 bases at V and 5 bases at J; junction bases unmatched: 6. This CDR3 has 17 residues. The germline gives CDR1 LGHNA, CDR2 YSLEER. The CDR3 loop is CASSQDILGLAGDTQYF. The DNA of the CDR3 is TGCGCCAGCAGCCAAGATATCTTGGGACTAGCGGGAGATACGCAGTATTTT.

The CDR3 region is CASSQVSGPPPQPQHF. The CDR3 region has the DNA TGCGCCAGCAGCCAAGTGTCGGGCCCACCCCCTCAGCCCCAGCATTTT. The chain has TRBV4-1 and TRBJ1-5; D uncertain. The CDR3 is made up of 16 amino acids. Germline lookup yields CDR1 MGHRA and CDR2 YSYEKL. V was trimmed by 1 base and J by 6 bases, leaving 16 bases between them.

The rearrangement uses TRBV20-1 and TRBJ2-4; TRBD2 is a possible D gene (6 bases). Germline CDR1 DFQATT, CDR2 SNEGSKA (reference sequence). This CDR3 spans 11 amino acids. The CDR3 loop is CSPGGRDIQYF. Written as DNA, the CDR3 is TGCAGCCCCGGAGGGAGAGACATTCAGTACTTC.

The genes are TRBV5-4 and TRBJ1-2; 7 positions agree with TRBD1. V gave up 0 bases and J gave up 13 bases; unmatched junction bases: 6. Germline CDR1 SGHNT, CDR2 YYREEE (reference sequence). This CDR3 spans 12 amino acids. The CDR3 is CASSLDRQGPTF. The DNA of the CDR3 is TGTGCCAGCAGCTTGGACCGACAGGGCCCCACCTTC.

This clone was recorded only once. Its ends do not fully match the called genes, so a read error is possible. The V and J genes are TRBV7-7 and TRBJ2-2; no clear D. Germline values: CDR1 SSHAT, CDR2 FNYEAQ (reference sequence). The CDR3 extends over 15 amino acids. The CDR3 is CASSRVGSNTGELFF. The CDR3 DNA reads as TGTGCTAGCAGTCGAGTGGGCAGCAACACCGGGGAGCTGTTTTTT.

The chain links TRBV27 to TRBJ2-7; D might be TRBD1 (5 bases). This CDR3 has 17 amino acids. CDR1 and CDR2 (germline): MNHEY, SMNVEV (reference sequence). V was clipped by 5 bases and J by 3 bases, with 23 bases between them. CDR3 loop: CASSPYRQGARSYEQYF. CDR3 sequence (DNA): TGTGCCAGCAGTCCCTATAGACAAGGGGCGCGAAGCTACGAGCAGTACTTC.

The CDR3 nucleotides are TGTGCCAGCAGTTCAGGACAGATTAATTCACCCCTCCACTTT. It specifies CASSSGQINSPLHF. The V gene is TRBV7-9, the J gene TRBJ1-6, with D perhaps matching TRBD1 (6 bases). The V end lost 6 bases, the J end lost 6 bases, and 12 bases lay between the germline ends. The CDR3 has 14 residues. Looked up from germline, CDR1 is SEHNR and CDR2 is FQNEAQ (reference sequence).

This sequence joins TRBV7-6 and TRBJ2-1, with 10 bases lining up with TRBD2. This CDR3 contains 13 residues. With 5 bases clipped from V and 10 bases from J, the junction kept 5 bases outside the gene matches. Germline V CDR1 and CDR2: SGHVS, FNYEAQ. The CDR3 nucleotides are TGTGCCAGCAGCCTACTAGCGGGGAGGGAGCAGTTCTTC. It encodes CASSLLAGREQFF.

The rearrangement joins TRBV4-1 to TRBJ2-2; 7 bases line up with TRBD2. The CDR3 spans 17 residues. V dropped 1 base and J dropped 1; count of bases not matched to a gene: 6. CDR1 is MGHRA and CDR2 is YSYEKL in the germline V gene. CDR3: CASSQVVGGRNTGELFF. CDR3 sequence (DNA): TGCGCCAGCAGCCAAGTAGTTGGCGGGAGGAACACCGGGGAGCTGTTTTTT.

This chain joins TRBV9 and TRBJ2-1; D unclear. The germline V and J ends were trimmed by 0 bases and 1 base, with 8 bases remaining between them. The V gene's germline CDR1 is SGDLS and CDR2 YYNGEE. This CDR3 is built from 15 residues. For the CDR3, the DNA is TGTGCCAGCAGCGTAGTCCCTAGTTCCTACAATGAGCAGTTCTTC. This translates into CASSVVPSSYNEQFF. Supplemented by reference TRBV9 and TRBJ2-1, the full variable domain reads DSGVTQTPKHLITATGQRVTLRCSPRSGDLSVYWYQQSLDQGLQFLIQYYNGEERAKGNILERFSAQQFPDLHSELNLSSLELGDSALYFCASSVVPSSYNEQFFGPGTRLTVL.

This chain connects TRBV28 to TRBJ1-5, with no clear D. Trimming pared 7 bases from V and 3 bases from J, leaving 10 bases between. Germline values: CDR1 MDHEN, CDR2 SYDVKM. The CDR3 spans 13 residues. The CDR3: CASTGRPNQPQHF. Here the CDR3 DNA reads TGTGCCAGCACTGGACGGCCCAATCAGCCCCAGCATTTT.

There are a few counts of this clone. The J gene is TRBJ1-5, the V gene TRBV19; D might be TRBD1 (5 bases). In germline, CDR1 is LNHDA, CDR2 SQIVND (reference sequence). The V gene lost 6 bases and the J gene lost 1 base, with 13 bases spanning the gap. This CDR3 comprises 15 residues. CDR3 in DNA: TGTGCCAGTAGGGCAGGGAAGGCCAGCAATCAGCCCCAGCATTTT. This encodes CASRAGKASNQPQHF. Complete variable domain (other parts from reference TRBV19 and TRBJ1-5): DGGITQSPKYLFRKEGQNVTLSCEQNLNHDAMYWYRQDPGQGLRLIYYSQIVNDFQKGDIAEGYSVSREKKESFPLTVTSAQKNPTAFYLCASRAGKASNQPQHFGDGTRLSIL.

This clone was picked up one time. This rearrangement joins TRBV11-3 to TRBJ2-1; TRBD1 or TRBD2 may be the D gene (7 bases each). The germline gives CDR1 SGHNT, CDR2 YENEEA. Deletions cut 5 bases from V and 2 bases from J, with 19 bases between. The CDR3 totals 17 residues. CDR3 in DNA: TGTGCCAGCAGCCCTTGGTCAGGGGGGGGGACCTACAATGAGCAGTTCTTC. Its protein product is CASSPWSGGGTYNEQFF.

The count of this clone is one. The chain carries TRBV19 and TRBJ1-2; TRBD1 matches 8 bases. Trimming removed 4 bases from V and 3 bases from J; junction bases left unmatched: 4. This CDR3 contains 14 residues. The V gene's germline CDR1 is LNHDA and CDR2 SQIVND (reference sequence). The CDR3 sequence is CASSRTGGDYGYTF. As DNA, the CDR3 is TGTGCCAGTAGTAGAACAGGGGGAGACTATGGCTACACCTTC.

The chain employs TRBV6-6 and TRBJ1-5, with TRBD1 matching over 7 bases. V was pared by 2 bases and J by 5 bases, with 6 bases of the junction left unmatched. The CDR3 totals 15 residues. CDR1 is MNHNY, CDR2 SVGAGI, per germline (reference sequence). The DNA of the CDR3 is TGTGCCAGCAGTTACCTGGGACAGAGGGATCAGCCCCAGCATTTT. Translation: CASSYLGQRDQPQHF.

J is TRBJ2-3 and V is TRBV5-1, with D perhaps assigned TRBD1 or TRBD2 (5 bases each). V lost 5 bases and J 10 bases, leaving 23 bases between the germline ends. The CDR3 is made up of 15 amino acids. The germline V gene encodes CDR1 SGHRS and CDR2 YFSETQ. The CDR3 DNA is TGCGCCAGCAGTCGTGACGGTTTTGGGGGATACGCGCAGTATTTT. It translates to CASSRDGFGGYAQYF.

This chain joins TRBV7-9 and TRBJ1-1; a weak D match, TRBD1 (5 bases). The germline V and J ends were trimmed by 0 bases and 1 base, with 6 bases remaining between them. Germline V CDR1 and CDR2: SEHNR, FQNEAQ (reference sequence). The CDR3 consists of 14 residues. The CDR3 loop is CASSLAGENTEAFF. CDR3 nucleotide sequence: TGTGCCAGCAGCTTAGCAGGGGAGAACACTGAAGCTTTCTTT.

This chain uses TRBV28 with TRBJ2-7; a weak D match, TRBD2 (6 bases). The CDR3 runs to 12 residues. Germline CDR1 MDHEN, CDR2 SYDVKM. The CDR3 bases are TGTGCATCTCGCGGGGCGATCCACGAGCAGTACTTC. As protein: CASRGAIHEQYF.

The J gene is TRBJ1-3, the V gene TRBV11-2; D unclear. Germline CDR1 SGHAT, CDR2 FQNNGV. There are 11 residues in the CDR3. V was clipped by 7 bases and J by 4 bases, with 5 bases between them. CDR3 amino acids: CASTEGNTIYF. The CDR3 DNA follows: TGTGCCAGCACCGAAGGAAACACCATATATTTT.

The V and J genes are TRBV18 and TRBJ2-7; TRBD1 matches at 7 bases. V lost 6 bases, J lost 0 bases, and 2 bases stayed unmatched. Germline loops: CDR1 KGHSH, CDR2 LQKENI. The CDR3 consists of 13 residues. The CDR3 bases are TGTGCCAGCTCGGGGACAGCCTCCTACGAGCAGTACTTC. It encodes CASSGTASYEQYF.

This clone was seen just once. The chain employs TRBV28 and TRBJ1-1; a weak D match, TRBD1 (5 bases). The V end lost 10 bases, the J end lost 0 bases, and 12 bases lay between the germline ends. The CDR3 loop spans 13 amino acids. Looked up from germline, CDR1 is MDHEN and CDR2 is SYDVKM. For the CDR3, the DNA is TGTGCCACCCGGACAACAATGAACACTGAAGCTTTCTTT. Its protein product is CATRTTMNTEAFF. The full variable domain, with the rest looked up from reference TRBV28 and TRBJ1-1, is DVKVTQSSRYLVKRTGEKVFLECVQDMDHENMFWYRQDPGLGLRLIYFSYDVKMKEKGDIPEGYSVSREKKERFSLILESASTNQTSMYLCATRTTMNTEAFFGQGTRLTVV.